These 19 T cell receptor beta chains were all obtained from the same sample, sequenced in a study of T-cell reconstitution after alpha-beta-depleted transplantation in children. Unique molecular identifiers were incorporated into the prepared TCRbeta library. TCRdb re-analysed the PCR reads in MiXCR, keeping a single row per CDR3 protein. This sample carries about 610,000 distinct CDR3 sequences, 8% to 11% of them seen once, and the ten largest clones take roughly 4%. Material: PBMCs from the stem cell graft donor, obtained from the stem cell graft. The receptors were sampled from a human donor who donated a stem cell graft to a child with acute myeloid leukemia.

This clonotype was counted ten times or more. The chain has TRBV6-1 and TRBJ1-2; TRBD1 matches 10 bases. The length of the CDR3 is 17 residues. V was clipped by 7 bases and J by 0 bases; unmatched bases: 11. CDR1 is MNHNS, CDR2 SASEGT, per germline. The DNA for the CDR3 is TGTGCCAGCACCTCCCCGGGACAGGGGACACCTAACTATGGCTACACCTTC. Translating it yields CASTSPGQGTPNYGYTF.

This clonotype was recorded at least ten times. The gene calls are TRBV29-1 and TRBJ2-2, with 10 bases aligning to TRBD2. The CDR3 is 14 amino acids. V was clipped by 6 bases and J by 3 bases; unmatched bases: 4. CDR1 and CDR2 from the germline V gene are SQVTM and ANQGSEA. The CDR3 sequence: CSVFSGGYTGELFF. CDR3 nucleotide sequence: TGCAGCGTCTTTAGCGGGGGGTACACCGGGGAGCTGTTTTTT.

In this sample, this clonotype turned up many times. The V and J genes are TRBV6-6 and TRBJ2-1, with D hard to call. CDR1 and CDR2 (germline): MNHNY, SVGAGI (reference sequence). V lost 5 bases and J 4 bases, leaving 9 bases between the germline ends. This CDR3 is 13 amino acids long. CDR3 sequence reads: CASSPALYNEQFF. Written as DNA, the CDR3 is TGTGCCAGCAGTCCCGCCTTATACAATGAGCAGTTCTTC.

This clonotype occurred many times. The J gene is TRBJ2-1, the V gene TRBV7-3, with 8 positions matching TRBD2. The CDR3 runs to 15 residues. V trimming: 4 bases; J trimming: 6 bases; junction bases outside the gene matches: 8. Germline CDR1 SGHTA, CDR2 FQGTGA. The CDR3 is CASSSGLVTSNEQFF. The CDR3 DNA reads TGTGCCAGCAGCTCGGGACTAGTGACGAGCAATGAGCAGTTCTTC.

The chain couples TRBV28 to TRBJ2-4, with D possibly matching TRBD2 (6 bases). CDR1 and CDR2 from the germline V gene are MDHEN and SYDVKM. CDR3 length: 12 amino acids. The V gene lost 5 bases and the J gene lost 8 bases, with 10 bases spanning the gap. This chain's CDR3 is CASSRRDDIQYF. For the CDR3, the DNA is TGTGCCAGCAGTCGGAGGGACGACATTCAGTACTTC.

The rearrangement links TRBV4-3 to TRBJ2-1, with 7 bases fitting TRBD2. The CDR3 covers 16 residues. V trimming: 4 bases; J trimming: 4 bases; junction bases outside the gene matches: 10. Germline V gene lookup returns CDR1 LGHNA and CDR2 YSLEER. The CDR3 loop is CASSPGLAEIYNEQFF. In nucleotides, the CDR3 is TGCGCCAGCAGCCCCGGGCTAGCGGAGATATACAATGAGCAGTTCTTC.

The V gene is TRBV2, the J gene TRBJ2-2, with TRBD2 matching 8 bases. The CDR3 is 15 amino acids. With 11 bases clipped from V and 7 bases from J, the junction kept 15 bases outside the gene matches. Germline lookup yields CDR1 SNHLY and CDR2 FYNNEI. Written as DNA, the CDR3 is TGTGCCTTCAGTTCTAGACTAGCGAACCGCGGGGAGCTGTTTTTT. It is translated as CAFSSRLANRGELFF. The whole variable domain, filled in from reference TRBV2 and TRBJ2-2, reads EPEVTQTPSHQVTQMGQEVILRCVPISNHLYFYWYRQILGQKVEFLVSFYNNEISEKSEIFDDQFSVERPDGSNFTLKIRSTKLEDSAMYFCAFSSRLANRGELFFGEGSRLTVL.

J is TRBJ2-7 and V is TRBV20-1, with D unclear. The CDR3 is 13 amino acids. Between the trimmed V and J ends, which lost 1 base and 3 bases, there was a span of 10 bases. Looked up from germline, CDR1 is DFQATT and CDR2 is SNEGSKA (reference sequence). CDR3 loop: CSARGTVLYEQYF. The CDR3 region has the DNA TGCAGTGCTAGAGGGACGGTTCTCTACGAGCAGTACTTC.

This clonotype was recorded at least ten times. The V and J genes are TRBV29-1 and TRBJ2-1, with 11 positions matching TRBD2. Germline V gene data show CDR1 as SQVTM and CDR2 as ANQGSEA. The V gene end was trimmed by 1 base and the J gene end by 0 bases; junction bases not matched to a gene: 20. The CDR3 totals 22 residues. The CDR3 DNA follows: TGCAGCGTTGAAGGCCGGCTGGCTAGCGGGAGGCTCCTTCCGAGCTCCTACAATGAGCAGTTCTTC. This sequence encodes CSVEGRLASGRLLPSSYNEQFF.

This clonotype was seen repeatedly, ten times or more. The CDR3 is CASNGRELSNEQFF. CDR3 in DNA: TGTGCCAGCAATGGCAGGGAGCTGAGCAATGAGCAGTTCTTC. The chain employs TRBV6-1 and TRBJ2-1; D possibly uses TRBD1 or TRBD2 (5 bases each). Looked up from germline, CDR1 is MNHNS and CDR2 is SASEGT. The CDR3 totals 14 residues. V lost 7 bases to trimming and J lost 6 bases, with 16 bases between them.

This clonotype has ten or more counts. The chain has TRBV11-2 and TRBJ2-1; 8 bases fit TRBD2. V trimming: 0 bases; J trimming: 0 bases; junction bases outside the gene matches: 10. Germline CDR1 reads SGHAT; CDR2 reads FQNNGV. This CDR3 is built from 19 residues. This chain's CDR3 is CASSLDGLAGRRSYNEQFF. The CDR3 nucleotides are TGTGCCAGCAGCTTAGATGGTCTAGCGGGCCGCCGCTCCTACAATGAGCAGTTCTTC.

The chain joins TRBV29-1 to TRBJ2-3; TRBD2 matches at 8 bases. Germline trimming cut 2 bases from V and 3 bases from J; bases unmatched to any gene: 7. Germline V lookup: CDR1 SQVTM, CDR2 ANQGSEA. The CDR3 loop spans 15 amino acids. The CDR3 sequence is CSVEFLAGVTDTQYF. CDR3 DNA: TGCAGCGTTGAATTCCTAGCGGGCGTAACAGATACGCAGTATTTT.

This chain links TRBV28 with TRBJ1-4; no definite D call. Trimming took off 6 bases at V and 5 bases at J, with 16 bases between the two ends. The V gene's germline CDR1 is MDHEN and CDR2 SYDVKM. The CDR3 sequence is 15 residues long. CDR3 in amino acids: CASSLNPHANEKLFF. For the CDR3, the DNA is TGTGCCAGCAGCTTAAACCCCCACGCCAATGAAAAACTGTTTTTT.

This chain joins TRBV7-2 and TRBJ2-3; weak D call: TRBD2 (6 bases). This CDR3 has 14 residues. The V and J ends lost 8 bases and 6 bases respectively, with 18 bases between them. Per the germline V gene, CDR1 is SGHTA and CDR2 is FQGNSA. The CDR3 protein is CASRMGLPGDTQYF. CDR3 DNA sequence: TGTGCCAGCCGAATGGGACTCCCCGGGGATACGCAGTATTTT.

DNA for the CDR3: TGTGCCAGCAGCTTGTTGACTAGTTATGAGCAGTTCTTC. Its translation is CASSLLTSYEQFF. The chain uses TRBV7-3 and TRBJ2-1, with a possible D match to TRBD2 (6 bases). This CDR3 is built from 13 residues. Germline V gene data show CDR1 as SGHTA and CDR2 as FQGTGA. Trimming stripped 3 bases from V and 8 bases from J, with 11 bases between.

This clonotype occurred many times. The chain joins TRBV4-3 to TRBJ2-5; 7 positions agree with TRBD1. Germline V gene lookup returns CDR1 LGHNA and CDR2 YSLEER. The CDR3 extends over 13 amino acids. The V gene end was trimmed by 3 bases and the J gene end by 4 bases; junction bases not matched to a gene: 2. The DNA for the CDR3 is TGCGCCAGCAGCCAGAGGACAGGAGAGACCCAGTACTTC. Its protein product is CASSQRTGETQYF.

This clonotype was seen repeatedly, ten times or more. The CDR3 DNA follows: TGTGCCAGCAGCTCCCCTCCCCGGGCACGGGGCTACACCTTC. Residues: CASSSPPRARGYTF. The chain recombines TRBV7-2 with TRBJ1-2; D not certain. Germline loops: CDR1 SGHTA, CDR2 FQGNSA. V lost 4 bases, J lost 8 bases, and 17 bases lay in between. This CDR3 is 14 amino acids long. The full variable domain, completed using reference TRBV7-2 and TRBJ1-2, is GAGVSQSPSNKVTEKGKDVELRCDPISGHTALYWYRQSLGQGLEFLIYFQGNSAPDKSGLPSDRFSAERTGGSVSTLTIQRTQQEDSAVYLCASSSPPRARGYTFGSGTRLTVV.

At least ten counts were recorded for this clonotype. The chain couples TRBV14 to TRBJ2-1; D is uncertain. Trimming pared 2 bases from V and 5 bases from J, leaving 1 base between. This CDR3 has 11 residues. Germline CDR1 is SGHDN and CDR2 is FVKESK. Written as DNA, the CDR3 is TGTGCCAGCAGCCAAAACAATGAGCAGTTCTTC. Protein product: CASSQNNEQFF.

The sample holds a few counts of this clonotype. The CDR3 loop reads CASSQEWGGQAEAFF. The CDR3 nucleotides read TGTGCCAGCAGCCAAGAATGGGGGGGGCAGGCTGAAGCTTTCTTT. The chain carries TRBV4-2 and TRBJ1-1; TRBD1 might be the D (6 bases). The CDR3 length is 15 residues. Trimming removed 0 bases at V and 6 bases at J, with 14 bases between. Germline V gives CDR1 LGHNA, CDR2 YNFKEQ.